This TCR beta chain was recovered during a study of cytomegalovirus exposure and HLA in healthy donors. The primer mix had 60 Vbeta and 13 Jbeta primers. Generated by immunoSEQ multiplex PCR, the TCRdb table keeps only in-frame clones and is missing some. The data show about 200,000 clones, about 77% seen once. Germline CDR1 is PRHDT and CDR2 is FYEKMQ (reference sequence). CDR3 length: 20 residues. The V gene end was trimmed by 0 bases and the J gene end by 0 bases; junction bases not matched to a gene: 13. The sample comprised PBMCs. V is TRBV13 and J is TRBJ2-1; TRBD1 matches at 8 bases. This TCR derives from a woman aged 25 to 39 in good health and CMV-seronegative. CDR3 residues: CASSLGLGTGLKSSYNEQFF. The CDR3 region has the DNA TGTGCCAGCAGCTTAGGGTTAGGGACAGGCCTTAAGAGCTCCTACAATGAGCAGTTCTTC.